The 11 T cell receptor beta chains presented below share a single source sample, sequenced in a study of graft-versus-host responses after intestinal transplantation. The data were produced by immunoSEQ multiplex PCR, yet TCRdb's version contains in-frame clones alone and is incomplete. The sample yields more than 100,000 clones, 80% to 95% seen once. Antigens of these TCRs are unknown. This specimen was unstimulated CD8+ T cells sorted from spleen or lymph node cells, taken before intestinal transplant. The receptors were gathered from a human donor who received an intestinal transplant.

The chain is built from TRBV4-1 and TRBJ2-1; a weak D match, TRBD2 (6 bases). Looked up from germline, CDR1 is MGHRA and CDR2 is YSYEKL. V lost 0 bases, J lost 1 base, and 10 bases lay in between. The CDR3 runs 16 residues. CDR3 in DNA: TGCGCCAGCAGCCAAGATCCCGGGGGATCCTACAATGAGCAGTTCTTC. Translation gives CASSQDPGGSYNEQFF.

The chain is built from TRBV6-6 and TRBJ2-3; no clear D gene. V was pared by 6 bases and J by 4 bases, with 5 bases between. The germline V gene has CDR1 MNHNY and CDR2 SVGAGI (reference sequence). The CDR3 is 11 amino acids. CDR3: CASRGPDTQYF. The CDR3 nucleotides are TGTGCCAGCAGGGGCCCAGATACGCAGTATTTT.

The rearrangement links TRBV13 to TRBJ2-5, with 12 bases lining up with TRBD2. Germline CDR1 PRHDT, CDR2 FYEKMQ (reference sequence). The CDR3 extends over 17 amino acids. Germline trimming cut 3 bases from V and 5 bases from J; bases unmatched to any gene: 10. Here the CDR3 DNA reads TGTGCCAGCAGCTTGGGTCTAGCGGGGGGGCCGGGGGAGACCCAGTACTTC. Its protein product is CASSLGLAGGPGETQYF.

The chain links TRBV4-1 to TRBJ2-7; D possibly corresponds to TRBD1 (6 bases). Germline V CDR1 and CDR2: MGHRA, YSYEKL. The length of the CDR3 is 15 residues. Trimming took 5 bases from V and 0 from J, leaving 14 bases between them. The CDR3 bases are TGCGCCAGCAGCGGGGGCCTAGCTGACTCCTACGAGCAGTACTTC. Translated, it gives CASSGGLADSYEQYF.

This CDR3 reads CASSPGTGSSGNTIYF. CDR3 sequence (DNA): TGTGCCAGCAGCCCAGGGACAGGAAGCTCTGGAAACACCATATATTTT. The V call is TRBV11-3, the J call TRBJ1-3, with TRBD1 matching over 8 bases. This CDR3 region has 16 residues. Per germline, CDR1 SGHNT and CDR2 YENEEA. The junction had 6 bases not matched to a gene; V was cut back by 5 bases and J by 0 bases.

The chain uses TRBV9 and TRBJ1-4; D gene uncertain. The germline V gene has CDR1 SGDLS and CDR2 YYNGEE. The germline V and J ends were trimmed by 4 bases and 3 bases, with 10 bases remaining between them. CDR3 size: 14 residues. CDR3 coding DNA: TGTGCCAGCAGCCCCCACGGGCCTAATGAAAAACTGTTTTTT. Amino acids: CASSPHGPNEKLFF.

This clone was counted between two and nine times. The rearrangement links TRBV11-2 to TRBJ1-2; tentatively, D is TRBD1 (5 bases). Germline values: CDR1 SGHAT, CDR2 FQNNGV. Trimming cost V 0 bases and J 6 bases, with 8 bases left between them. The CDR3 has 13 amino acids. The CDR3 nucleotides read TGTGCCAGCAGCTTAGAGGGGGGGGATGGCTACACCTTC. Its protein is CASSLEGGDGYTF.

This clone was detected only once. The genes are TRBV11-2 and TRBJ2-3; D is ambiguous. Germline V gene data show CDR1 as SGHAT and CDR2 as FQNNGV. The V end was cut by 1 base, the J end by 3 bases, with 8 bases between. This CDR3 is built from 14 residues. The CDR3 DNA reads TGTGCCAGCAGCTTAGGCTCCCCGACAGATACGCAGTATTTT. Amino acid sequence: CASSLGSPTDTQYF. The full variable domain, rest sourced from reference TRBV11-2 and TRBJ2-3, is EAGVAQSPRYKIIEKRQSVAFWCNPISGHATLYWYQQILGQGPKLLIQFQNNGVVDDSQLPKDRFSAERLKGVDSTLKIQPAKLEDSAVYLCASSLGSPTDTQYFGPGTRLTVL.

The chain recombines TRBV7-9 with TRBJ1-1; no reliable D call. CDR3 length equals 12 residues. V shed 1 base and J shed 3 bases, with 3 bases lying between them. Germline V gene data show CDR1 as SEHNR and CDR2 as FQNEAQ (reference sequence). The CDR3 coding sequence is TGTGCCAGCAGCTTAGAGTACACTGAAGCTTTCTTT. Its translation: CASSLEYTEAFF.

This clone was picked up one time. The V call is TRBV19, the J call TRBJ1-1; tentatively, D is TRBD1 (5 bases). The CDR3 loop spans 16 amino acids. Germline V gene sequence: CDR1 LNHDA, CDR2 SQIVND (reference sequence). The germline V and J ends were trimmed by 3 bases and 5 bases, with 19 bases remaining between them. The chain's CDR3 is CASSMTPGLGGTEAFF. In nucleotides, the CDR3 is TGTGCCAGTAGTATGACCCCCGGACTGGGGGGGACTGAAGCTTTCTTT.

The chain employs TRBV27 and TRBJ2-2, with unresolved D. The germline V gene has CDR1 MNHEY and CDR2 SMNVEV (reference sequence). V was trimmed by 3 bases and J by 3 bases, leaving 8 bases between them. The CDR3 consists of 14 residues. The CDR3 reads CASSFSHHTGELFF. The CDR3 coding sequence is TGTGCCAGCAGTTTCTCCCATCACACCGGGGAGCTGTTTTTT.